Listed below are T cell receptor beta chains from one sample, sequenced in a study of blood T cells in healthy people across ages. TCRdb redid the calling of the 5' RACE reads with MiXCR, one entry per CDR3 protein. The sample has approximately 900,000 distinct CDR3 sequences; just under 30% are singletons. The data were also submitted as part of a second study, on T cells of mothers and their children.

Sequencing was carried out using blood. The origin of the receptors is a woman aged 40 to 50 in good health. Both conserved end residues are part of each CDR3. D genes are given only for firm matches. Clone size appears in some rows only: once, few, many, or a class for an expanded clone.

J gene | D gene | clone size | V gene | CDR3 protein | CDR3 DNA
TRBJ2-5 | . | many | TRBV20-1 | CSARDTLASRSEETQYF | TGCAGTGCTAGAGATACCCTAGCTTCTAGGTCGGAAGAGACCCAGTACTTC
TRBJ1-6 | TRBD1 | . | TRBV28 | CASSNPGQGNSPLHF | TGTGCCAGCAGTAATCCCGGACAGGGTAATTCACCCCTCCACTTT
TRBJ2-3 | TRBD1 | few | TRBV5-5 | CASSIHAGTGGSDTQYF | TGTGCCAGCAGCATACACGCCGGGACAGGGGGTTCAGATACGCAGTATTTT
TRBJ2-7 | . | many | TRBV5-1 | CASSLAGTGSYEQYF | TGTGCCAGCAGCTTAGCGGGGACAGGGAGCTACGAGCAGTACTTC
TRBJ2-1 | . | . | TRBV12-3/TRBV12-4 | CASSQDLVTSMLDEQFF | TGTGCCAGCAGCCAAGATCTTGTTACCTCTATGTTAGATGAGCAGTTCTTC
TRBJ2-3 | . | few | TRBV7-9 | CASSHRTAPSQYF | TGTGCCAGCAGCCACCGGACAGCACCATCGCAGTATTTT
TRBJ2-3 | TRBD2 | . | TRBV12-3/TRBV12-4 | CASSSPSGSITDTQYF | TGTGCCAGCAGTAGCCCCAGCGGGAGTATCACAGATACGCAGTATTTT
TRBJ1-2 | . | . | TRBV7-2 | CASSALREGYTF | TGTGCCAGCAGCGCATTAAGGGAGGGCTACACCTTC
TRBJ2-1 | . | . | TRBV20-1 | CSARDWGGADNEQFF | TGCAGTGCTAGAGACTGGGGCGGGGCGGACAATGAGCAGTTCTTC
TRBJ2-2 | . | . | TRBV5-1 | CASSPFRLNTGELFF | TGCGCCAGCAGCCCTTTTCGACTGAACACCGGGGAGCTGTTTTTT
TRBJ2-1 | . | few | TRBV27 | CASSLIAAQGGEQFF | TGTGCCAGCAGTTTAATAGCCGCCCAGGGGGGTGAGCAGTTCTTC
TRBJ2-3 | . | . | TRBV9 | CASSIDRTDTQYF | TGTGCCAGCAGCATTGACCGCACAGATACGCAGTATTTT
TRBJ1-1 | . | few | TRBV4-3 | CASSQVDRMNTEAFF | TGCGCCAGCAGCCAAGTTGACAGGATGAACACTGAAGCTTTCTTT
TRBJ1-2 | . | . | TRBV30 | CAWRYGTNYGYTF | TGTGCCTGGAGATACGGCACTAACTATGGCTACACCTTC
TRBJ1-1 | TRBD1 | few | TRBV6-2/TRBV6-3 | CASSRQGFFQNTEAFF | TGTGCCAGCAGTCGACAGGGTTTTTTTCAGAACACTGAAGCTTTCTTT
TRBJ1-3 | . | . | TRBV28 | CASREGGSAGNTIYF | TGTGCCAGCAGGGAAGGGGGGTCTGCTGGAAACACCATATATTTT
TRBJ1-1 | . | few | TRBV4-3 | CASSPSSQGNTEAFF | TGCGCCAGCAGCCCGTCGTCGCAGGGAAACACTGAAGCTTTCTTT
TRBJ2-1 | . | . | TRBV7-2 | CASSAILRGSYNEQFF | TGTGCCAGCAGCGCAATACTCAGGGGCTCCTACAATGAGCAGTTCTTC
TRBJ2-7 | . | few | TRBV7-2 | CASSLKGGQFVSYEQYF | TGTGCCAGCAGCTTAAAGGGGGGACAGTTTGTCTCCTACGAGCAGTACTTC